Listed below are T cell receptor beta chains from one sample, sequenced in a study of blood T cell repertoires in COVID-19. Repertoires were generated with immunoSEQ multiplex PCR, while TCRdb's copy carries only in-frame clones and drops some. Among 87,000 or so clones listed, approximately 89% were seen once. Sequencing was done on a sample of peripheral blood. These receptors came from a man aged 80 or over with acute or convalescent COVID-19. The CDR3 runs from the conserved cysteine through the conserved F or W. Fields, in order: CDR3 DNA, CDR3 protein, D gene, clone size, V gene, J gene. The D gene is left open where the match is weak. Some rows have no size entry. The others give once, few or many, or a class for an expanded clone.

DNA: TGTGCCAGCAGCCAACGGCGGGGCTCTGGAAACACCATATATTTT; CDR3: CASSQRRGSGNTIYF; D: NA; size: NA; V: TRBV16; J: TRBJ1-3
DNA: TGTGCCAGTAGTACCCGGACAGGGGTTAGCTACGAGCAGTACTTC; CDR3: CASSTRTGVSYEQYF; D: TRBD1; size: NA; V: TRBV19; J: TRBJ2-7
DNA: TGTGCCAGCAGCCGGGAGGGAGGGACTGAAGCTTTCTTT; CDR3: CASSREGGTEAFF; D: NA; size: NA; V: TRBV7-9; J: TRBJ1-1
DNA: TGTGCCAGCAGCCACTTTGGAGACAGGGGCGGTTGGGGCTACACCTTC; CDR3: CASSHFGDRGGWGYTF; D: TRBD1; size: few; V: TRBV3-1/TRBV3-2; J: TRBJ1-2
DNA: TGTGCCAGCAGTGAAGCGCCGCGGGGGAGCTCCTATAATTCACCCCTCCACTTT; CDR3: CASSEAPRGSSYNSPLHF; D: NA; size: few; V: TRBV6-1; J: TRBJ1-6
DNA: TGTGCCAGTAAAACTAGCGGGAACACCGGGGAGCTGTTTTTT; CDR3: CASKTSGNTGELFF; D: TRBD2; size: few; V: TRBV19; J: TRBJ2-2
DNA: TGTGCCAGCAGCGAGGGACTAGCGGGAGACTACGAGCAGTACTTC; CDR3: CASSEGLAGDYEQYF; D: TRBD2; size: NA; V: TRBV9; J: TRBJ2-7
DNA: TGTGCCTGGAGCCCTCAGGGTTCAGATACGCAGTATTTT; CDR3: CAWSPQGSDTQYF; D: NA; size: NA; V: TRBV30; J: TRBJ2-3
DNA: TGTGCCTGGAGTCCTGACAGGGGGCGAGCTGAAGCTTTCTTT; CDR3: CAWSPDRGRAEAFF; D: TRBD1; size: few; V: TRBV30; J: TRBJ1-1
DNA: TGTGCCAGCAGTCCCGACTGGATTGAGCAGTTCTTC; CDR3: CASSPDWIEQFF; D: NA; size: NA; V: TRBV12-3/TRBV12-4; J: TRBJ2-1
DNA: TGTGCCAGCAGCTCCGTGGGGACAGGTAGCACAGATACGCAGTATTTT; CDR3: CASSSVGTGSTDTQYF; D: TRBD1; size: NA; V: TRBV7-2; J: TRBJ2-3
DNA: TGTGCCAGCAGCACGGACAGGCAATACGAGCAGTACTTC; CDR3: CASSTDRQYEQYF; D: TRBD1; size: NA; V: TRBV7-2; J: TRBJ2-7
DNA: TGTGCCAGCAGTCTAGCGGACAACGCCTACGAGCAGTACTTC; CDR3: CASSLADNAYEQYF; D: TRBD2; size: NA; V: TRBV5-4; J: TRBJ2-7
DNA: TGTGCCAGTCAATTCTGGGGCAGGGCCACGGTGGGTGAAGCTTTCTTT; CDR3: CASQFWGRATVGEAFF; D: NA; size: NA; V: TRBV5-6; J: TRBJ1-1
DNA: TGTGCCAGCAGCTCATATACAGGGGAGAACACTGAAGCTTTCTTT; CDR3: CASSSYTGENTEAFF; D: TRBD1; size: once; V: TRBV7-9; J: TRBJ1-1
DNA: TGTATGCCAGGGACAAACACTGAAGCTTTCTTT; CDR3: CMPGTNTEAFF; D: NA; size: NA; V: TRBV20-1; J: TRBJ1-1
DNA: TGTGCCAGCAGCAAAGAGGGTGGTGGAGGGGGCCTTGGCTACACCTTC; CDR3: CASSKEGGGGGLGYTF; D: TRBD1; size: NA; V: TRBV9; J: TRBJ1-2
DNA: TGTGCCAGCAGCTGGGGGACAGGGCACTCTGGAAACACCATATATTTT; CDR3: CASSWGTGHSGNTIYF; D: TRBD1; size: NA; V: TRBV7-6; J: TRBJ1-3
DNA: TGTGCCAGCAGCCGATCCGGGACAGGGGATGGCTACACCTTC; CDR3: CASSRSGTGDGYTF; D: TRBD1; size: NA; V: TRBV7-6; J: TRBJ1-2
DNA: TGCGCCAGCAGCTTGGTCGGGGATACGGGTTTGAACACTGAAGCTTTCTTT; CDR3: CASSLVGDTGLNTEAFF; D: NA; size: NA; V: TRBV5-1; J: TRBJ1-1
DNA: TGCAGCGCCTCTGAGACTAGGGGAAACACCATATATTTT; CDR3: CSASETRGNTIYF; D: NA; size: NA; V: TRBV29-1; J: TRBJ1-3
DNA: TGTGCCAGCAGCTTTGGAGGGAGCTGGCTAAATGAGCAGTTCTTC; CDR3: CASSFGGSWLNEQFF; D: NA; size: NA; V: TRBV5-5; J: TRBJ2-1
DNA: TGTGCCAGCAGTCTTATGAGACAGGGAATGCGCAATCAGCCCCAGCATTTT; CDR3: CASSLMRQGMRNQPQHF; D: TRBD1; size: NA; V: TRBV28; J: TRBJ1-5
DNA: TGTGCCCGACAGGGTACTAGCACAGATACGCAGTATTTT; CDR3: CARQGTSTDTQYF; D: TRBD1; size: NA; V: TRBV30; J: TRBJ2-3
DNA: TGCGCCAGCAGTGTGCCCACCAGCAATGAGCAGTTCTTC; CDR3: CASSVPTSNEQFF; D: NA; size: NA; V: TRBV10-2; J: TRBJ2-1
DNA: TGCGCCGGCCCGAAGGGAGTGGGGTTGTATGGCTACACCTTC; CDR3: CAGPKGVGLYGYTF; D: NA; size: NA; V: TRBV10-2; J: TRBJ1-2
DNA: TGTGCCATCAGCGAGACAGGGTACGATGGCTACACCTTC; CDR3: CAISETGYDGYTF; D: TRBD1; size: NA; V: TRBV10-3; J: TRBJ1-2
DNA: TGTGCCAGCAGCGCGATCGGACTAGCGAGGAATGAGCAGTTCTTC; CDR3: CASSAIGLARNEQFF; D: TRBD2; size: NA; V: TRBV7-2; J: TRBJ2-1
DNA: TGTGCCAACTCGCACCCCAGGTCCCGTCTTAGCACAGATACGCAGTATTTT; CDR3: CANSHPRSRLSTDTQYF; D: NA; size: NA; V: TRBV2; J: TRBJ2-3
DNA: TGCAGTGCTAGAGTCGGGGGCGAGCAGTACTTC; CDR3: CSARVGGEQYF; D: NA; size: NA; V: TRBV20-1; J: TRBJ2-7
DNA: TGTGCCAGCAGCTCCGGACAGCTCTCACCCCTCCACTTT; CDR3: CASSSGQLSPLHF; D: NA; size: few; V: TRBV11-3; J: TRBJ1-6
DNA: TGTGCCAGCAGTTCACCAGGGGGAACCTCCTACAATGAGCAGTTCTTC; CDR3: CASSSPGGTSYNEQFF; D: TRBD1; size: few; V: TRBV27; J: TRBJ2-1
DNA: TGTGCCAGCAGGGACAGGGGCCCAGATAATTCACCCCTCCACTTT; CDR3: CASRDRGPDNSPLHF; D: TRBD1; size: NA; V: TRBV6-5; J: TRBJ1-6
DNA: TGTGCCAGCAGTCCCCGAGTAGTCGAAGCTTTCTTT; CDR3: CASSPRVVEAFF; D: NA; size: NA; V: TRBV12-3/TRBV12-4; J: TRBJ1-1
DNA: TGTGCCAGCAGCCTCAGGACAGGCTCTGGAAACACCATATATTTT; CDR3: CASSLRTGSGNTIYF; D: TRBD1; size: NA; V: TRBV5-8; J: TRBJ1-3
DNA: TGTGCCAGCAGTTCCAGACAGGGAAGAGGGACTGAAGCTTTCTTT; CDR3: CASSSRQGRGTEAFF; D: TRBD1; size: NA; V: TRBV27; J: TRBJ1-1
DNA: TGTGCCAGCAGCTTTGGACAGGGGGCCGGATACAGTCAGCCCCAGCATTTT; CDR3: CASSFGQGAGYSQPQHF; D: TRBD1; size: NA; V: TRBV7-9; J: TRBJ1-5
DNA: TGTGCCAGCACCTCCGGGGAGGGGCCCCAGCATTTT; CDR3: CASTSGEGPQHF; D: NA; size: NA; V: TRBV12-3/TRBV12-4; J: TRBJ1-5
DNA: TGCGCCAGCAGCTCGACAGGGGGACTCACTGAAGCTTTCTTT; CDR3: CASSSTGGLTEAFF; D: TRBD1; size: NA; V: TRBV5-1; J: TRBJ1-1
DNA: TGTGCCAGCAGTAACAGGCTCTCACCCCTCCACTTT; CDR3: CASSNRLSPLHF; D: NA; size: NA; V: TRBV6-6; J: TRBJ1-6